This TCR beta chain appears in the sequencing data of a study of identical twins. TCRdb reprocessed the 5' RACE reads via MiXCR and lists one record per CDR3 protein. Among 300,000 to 400,000 distinct CDR3 sequences listed, over 9% were seen once. With 3 bases clipped from V and 3 bases from J, the junction kept 6 bases outside the gene matches. This CDR3 region has 16 residues. Per the germline V gene, CDR1 is SGHRS and CDR2 is YFSETQ. In its sample, this clonotype was seen many times. This sample also appeared in a second study, on yellow fever vaccine responses in identical twins. This second study says: Twin vaccine T cell responses reportedly seemed partly convergent, partly personalized.

V gene TRBV5-1 combines with J gene TRBJ1-4, with 9 bases fitting TRBD1. Sequencing was performed on CD8+ T cells sorted from blood. This clonotype was sampled from a woman younger than 30 in good health. The CDR3 nucleotides are TGCGCCAGCAGCTCACAGGGGGCGCCGGCTAATGAAAAACTGTTTTTT. Its protein product is CASSSQGAPANEKLFF.